This passage covers 22 T cell receptor beta chains from one sample sequenced in a study of blood T cells in healthy people across ages. The second PCR ran roughly 7 to 12 cycles with a sample-barcoded 5' primer and J-beta primers. TCRdb called the 5' RACE reads again in MiXCR, with one record for every CDR3 protein. The table has 1.5 million to 2 million distinct CDR3 sequences, approximately 39% seen once. Input material: blood. These receptors came from a human donor in good health.

The chain uses TRBV29-1 and TRBJ2-1, with D perhaps TRBD2 (7 bases). CDR1 is SQVTM and CDR2 is ANQGSEA in the germline V gene. V shed 6 bases and J shed 9 bases, with 24 bases lying between them. This CDR3 region has 15 residues. DNA of the CDR3: TGCAGCGTCGGCGGGGGTGACAGGCCCGAGAGTGAGCAGTTCTTC. This translates into CSVGGGDRPESEQFF.

This clonotype appeared a few times. This chain links TRBV6-5 with TRBJ1-2, with D possibly TRBD1 on 5 matching bases. CDR1 is MNHEY, CDR2 SVGAGI, per germline. The CDR3 runs 13 residues. V lost 6 bases, J lost 3 bases, and 11 bases lay in between. In DNA, the CDR3 is TGTGCCAGCAGGAAGGGGAGTGACTATGGCTACACCTTC. The encoded protein is CASRKGSDYGYTF.

V usage is TRBV7-3 and J usage is TRBJ2-1; TRBD2 agrees at 9 bases. The junction had 6 bases not matched to a gene; V was cut back by 2 bases and J by 4 bases. From germline, CDR1 is SGHTA and CDR2 FQGTGA. There are 16 residues in the CDR3. The CDR3 region has the DNA TGTGCCAGCAGCTTATACTCGCGGGGGGGTTACAATGAGCAGTTCTTC. It encodes CASSLYSRGGYNEQFF.

This clonotype was seen a few times. This chain joins TRBV10-3 and TRBJ2-2, with 7 bases matching TRBD2. V lost 6 bases to trimming and J lost 0 bases; unmatched junction nucleotides: 1. The CDR3 spans 14 residues. The germline V gene has CDR1 ENHRY and CDR2 SYGVKD. The DNA for the CDR3 is TGTGCCATCAGGCGGGGGACGAACACCGGGGAGCTGTTTTTT. It translates to CAIRRGTNTGELFF.

The chain has TRBV4-3 and TRBJ1-1, with no clear D. From germline, CDR1 is LGHNA and CDR2 YSLEER. The CDR3 spans 15 residues. V was clipped by 8 bases and J by 3 bases, with 19 bases between them. For the CDR3, the DNA is TGCGCCAGCGTTCCCGGGAGAATGATCGACACTGAAGCTTTCTTT. Its translation is CASVPGRMIDTEAFF.

This clonotype was seen a few times. The V and J genes are TRBV6-2 or TRBV6-3 and TRBJ2-7; D is undetermined. Per germline, CDR1 MNHEY and CDR2 SVGEGT. V lost 3 bases and J lost 6, with 6 bases in between. This CDR3 is built from 11 residues. The CDR3 sequence is CASSYRSEQYF. As DNA, the CDR3 is TGTGCCAGCAGTTATAGGAGCGAGCAGTACTTC.

This clonotype was seen a handful of times. The J gene is TRBJ2-3, the V gene TRBV29-1, with 9 bases fitting TRBD1. Unmatched junction bases numbered 7, after V lost 5 bases and J lost 4 bases. The CDR3 has 14 residues. The germline gives CDR1 SQVTM, CDR2 ANQGSEA. In nucleotides, the CDR3 is TGCAGCGTTTCGACAGGGGGTTATCCAGATACGCAGTATTTT. This codes for CSVSTGGYPDTQYF.

DNA for the CDR3: TGCGCCAGCAGCGAAGTGGGGGACTCAAGCACAGATACGCAGTATTTT. Its protein is CASSEVGDSSTDTQYF. V usage is TRBV5-1 and J usage is TRBJ2-3, with a weak D call TRBD2 (6 bases). The CDR3 length is 16 residues. Germline lookup yields CDR1 SGHRS and CDR2 YFSETQ. V was pared by 4 bases and J by 0 bases, with 15 bases between.

Only a few counts were recorded for this clonotype. This chain connects TRBV20-1 to TRBJ1-2, with 7 bases lining up with TRBD1. CDR3 size: 12 residues. Germline V CDR1 and CDR2: DFQATT, SNEGSKA (reference sequence). Here the CDR3 reads CTTNRGNYGYTF. The CDR3, as DNA: TGCACCACCAACAGGGGTAACTATGGCTACACCTTC.

The chain couples TRBV9 to TRBJ2-7; weak D call: TRBD1 (6 bases). The germline V gene has CDR1 SGDLS and CDR2 YYNGEE. This CDR3 region has 14 residues. With 9 bases removed from V and 3 bases from J, the gap between germline ends came to 19 bases. DNA for the CDR3: TGTGCCACACCGGATTTAGACAGGAGCTACGAGCAGTACTTC. Its translation is CATPDLDRSYEQYF. Variable domain in full (rest from reference TRBV9 and TRBJ2-7): DSGVTQTPKHLITATGQRVTLRCSPRSGDLSVYWYQQSLDQGLQFLIQYYNGEERAKGNILERFSAQQFPDLHSELNLSSLELGDSALYFCATPDLDRSYEQYFGPGTRLTVT.

This chain connects TRBV24-1 to TRBJ2-5; D is tentatively TRBD1 or TRBD2 (5 bases each). The V gene's germline CDR1 is KGHDR and CDR2 SFDVKD. Trimming shortened V by 4 bases and J by 5 bases, and 10 bases separated the two germline ends. The CDR3 loop spans 13 amino acids. The CDR3 nucleotides are TGTGCCACCAGTGAGAACTGGGGGGAGACCCAGTACTTC. Translated, it gives CATSENWGETQYF.

This clonotype has a handful of counts. The chain recombines TRBV5-1 with TRBJ2-1; D might be TRBD1 (6 bases). Germline V CDR1 and CDR2: SGHRS, YFSETQ. CDR3 length: 15 amino acids. The V gene lost 4 bases and the J gene lost 6 bases, with 17 bases spanning the gap. The CDR3 nucleotides read TGCGCCAGCAGCGCGGGCCTCAGAGGGGGCAATGAGCAGTTCTTC. It codes for CASSAGLRGGNEQFF.

CDR3 nucleotides: TGTGCCATCAGTGAGTCGCAGGCAGGGGCCACAGATACGCAGTATTTT. It codes for CAISESQAGATDTQYF. This chain joins TRBV10-3 and TRBJ2-3, with D perhaps TRBD1 (6 bases). Looked up from germline, CDR1 is ENHRY and CDR2 is SYGVKD. V was trimmed by 0 bases and J by 2 bases, leaving 12 bases between them. The CDR3 runs to 16 residues.

This clonotype has just one count. The V gene is TRBV11-2, the J gene TRBJ2-5; D not resolved. The CDR3 sequence is 14 residues long. The germline V gene has CDR1 SGHAT and CDR2 FQNNGV. With 5 bases removed from V and 5 bases from J, the gap between germline ends came to 15 bases. The CDR3 DNA reads as TGTGCCAGCAGCCCTGTAGGGCTGGGGGAGACCCAGTACTTC. Amino acids: CASSPVGLGETQYF.

The gene calls are TRBV12-3 or TRBV12-4 and TRBJ1-1; 7 bases line up with TRBD1. This CDR3 contains 13 residues. The J segment lost 8 bases and the V segment lost 4 bases, leaving 7 bases of the junction unmatched. This CDR3 is CASSWGRGWEAFF. CDR3 sequence (DNA): TGTGCCAGCAGTTGGGGCAGGGGGTGGGAAGCTTTCTTT.

The chain has TRBV20-1 and TRBJ1-4; 9 bases line up with TRBD1. The V segment lost 3 bases and the J segment 8 bases; nucleotides outside the gene matches: 4. There are 13 residues in the CDR3. Germline CDR1 DFQATT, CDR2 SNEGSKA (reference sequence). DNA for the CDR3: TGCAGTGCTAGGGGACAGGGCGGAGAAAAACTGTTTTTT. This sequence encodes CSARGQGGEKLFF.

The chain is built from TRBV6-2 or TRBV6-3 and TRBJ2-3; either TRBD1 or TRBD2 may supply D (5 bases each). The V end lost 7 bases, the J end lost 7 bases, and 18 bases lay between the germline ends. The CDR3 has 14 amino acids. In germline, CDR1 is MNHEY, CDR2 SVGEGT. In DNA, the CDR3 is TGTGCCAGCACCACAAGGGACCTTGGAAATACGCAGTATTTT. This codes for CASTTRDLGNTQYF.

This chain links TRBV24-1 with TRBJ2-1; 7 bases map to TRBD1. CDR1 KGHDR and CDR2 SFDVKD come from the germline V gene. Trimming at V came to 3 bases and at J to 1 base, leaving 8 bases not matched to a gene. The CDR3 has 17 residues. The CDR3: CATSDTLPRGSYNEQFF. CDR3 DNA: TGTGCCACCAGTGATACTCTACCCAGGGGGTCCTACAATGAGCAGTTCTTC.

V usage is TRBV12-3 or TRBV12-4 and J usage is TRBJ1-2; no clear D. The length of the CDR3 is 13 residues. Between the trimmed V and J ends, which lost 5 bases and 4 bases, there was a span of 11 bases. The CDR3 nucleotides are TGTGCCAGCAGTCCCTTTGGAATCTATGGCTACACCTTC. This gives the protein CASSPFGIYGYTF.

The chain combines TRBV4-3 with TRBJ2-1; 10 nucleotides agree with TRBD2. This CDR3 has 15 residues. V dropped 2 bases and J dropped 6; count of bases not matched to a gene: 4. From germline, CDR1 is LGHNA and CDR2 YSLEER. The CDR3 loop is CASSQYSGGANEQFF. The CDR3, as DNA: TGCGCCAGCAGCCAATACAGCGGGGGGGCCAATGAGCAGTTCTTC.

This clonotype has only a few counts. V is TRBV2 and J is TRBJ1-5, with 7 nucleotides matching TRBD1. V gave up 7 bases and J gave up 1 base; unmatched junction bases: 4. This CDR3 has 14 amino acids. Germline loops: CDR1 SNHLY, CDR2 FYNNEI. CDR3 sequence: CASNRQGSNQPQHF. DNA for the CDR3: TGTGCCAGCAACCGACAGGGAAGCAATCAGCCCCAGCATTTT.

This clonotype was counted a few times. The chain recombines TRBV20-1 with TRBJ2-5, with a possible D match to TRBD1 (5 bases). Germline values: CDR1 DFQATT, CDR2 SNEGSKA (reference sequence). The V end was cut by 2 bases, the J end by 4 bases, with 17 bases between. This CDR3 is built from 15 residues. The CDR3 protein is CSARKVRRGPETQYF. The CDR3 DNA reads as TGCAGTGCTAGAAAAGTCCGTAGGGGCCCAGAGACCCAGTACTTC.